The clone carrying this T cell receptor beta chain turned up a few times. What it binds is not known. Overall study results and limits: Tumor Tregs overlapped most with tumor, then blood, naive CD4+ cells. Tumor memory CD4+ T cell TCR gene usage clustered with blood and lymph node memory CD4+ cells and lymph node naive CD4+ cells.

Semi-nested PCR with Nested Universal Primer A followed constant-region reverse priming of full-length variable regions. MiXCR, applied by TCRdb to the 5' RACE reads, yields one record per CDR3 protein. The sample shows tens of thousands of distinct CDR3 sequences, 28% of them seen only once. V dropped 1 base and J dropped 6; count of bases not matched to a gene: 8. The germline V gene encodes CDR1 MGHRA and CDR2 YSYEKL. CDR3 size: 16 residues. CD25-based Treg depletion was applied to purified naive CD4+ T cells. J is TRBJ1-5 and V is TRBV4-1; 8 bases agree with TRBD1. This TCR came from a female donor with breast cancer. The source material was naive CD4+ T cells sorted from blood. Subset here: naive CD4+ T cells, CD4+CD45RA+CD25-. CDR3 DNA: TGCGCCAGCAGCCAAGGTTGGGAACAGGGGGGTCAGCCCCAGCATTTT. Its protein product is CASSQGWEQGGQPQHF.